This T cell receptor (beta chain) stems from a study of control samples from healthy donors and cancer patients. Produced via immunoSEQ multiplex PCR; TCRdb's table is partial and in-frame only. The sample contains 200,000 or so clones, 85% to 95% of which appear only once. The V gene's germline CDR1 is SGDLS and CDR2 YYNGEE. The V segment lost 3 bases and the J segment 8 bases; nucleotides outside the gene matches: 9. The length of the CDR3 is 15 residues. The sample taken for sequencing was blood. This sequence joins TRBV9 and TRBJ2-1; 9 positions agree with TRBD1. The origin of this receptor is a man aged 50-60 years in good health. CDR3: CASSARGQGTDEQFF. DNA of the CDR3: TGTGCCAGCAGCGCCCGGGGACAGGGTACGGATGAGCAGTTCTTC.